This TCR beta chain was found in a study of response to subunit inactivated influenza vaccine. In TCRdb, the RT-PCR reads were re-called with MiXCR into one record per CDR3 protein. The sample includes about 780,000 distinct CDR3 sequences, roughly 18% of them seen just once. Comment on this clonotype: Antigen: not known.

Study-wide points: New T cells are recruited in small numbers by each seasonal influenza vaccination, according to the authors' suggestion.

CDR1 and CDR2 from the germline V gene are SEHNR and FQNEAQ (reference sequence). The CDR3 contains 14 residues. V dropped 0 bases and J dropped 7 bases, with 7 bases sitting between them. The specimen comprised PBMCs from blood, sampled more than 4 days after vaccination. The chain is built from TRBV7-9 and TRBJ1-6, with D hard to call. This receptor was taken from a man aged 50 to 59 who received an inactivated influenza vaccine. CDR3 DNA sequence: TGTGCCAGCAGCTTAGCTGTTGGAAATTCACCCCTCCACTTT. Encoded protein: CASSLAVGNSPLHF.